This T cell receptor beta chain originates from a study of CD8 T cells in Susac syndrome. In the study overall: When blood was collected, patients with Susac syndrome were therapy-naive, were taking corticosteroids, or were receiving intravenous immunoglobulin alone.

Germline loops: CDR1 LNHDA, CDR2 SQIVND (reference sequence). CDR3 length equals 15 residues. V lost 0 bases to trimming and J lost 4 bases, with 12 bases between them. Regarding the study as a whole: Susac-specific public clones were found in total CD8+ and CD8+ TEMRA repertoires, numbering 15 to 20 and five, respectively.

An input of roughly 0.5 to 1 ug of RNA was subjected to reverse transcription using random hexamers. TCRdb analysed the immunoSEQ multiplex PCR reads with MiXCR anew, one entry per CDR3 protein. Found here are 150,000 to 200,000 distinct CDR3 sequences, just under 95% of them singletons; the top ten hold approximately 0.16%. On this clonotype itself: Its target is unknown.

The chain employs TRBV19 and TRBJ1-1; D remains ambiguous. Sequences were obtained from CD8+ T cells from PBMCs. The TCR originated in a human donor with Susac syndrome. This CDR3 reads CASSIDPDGLTEAFF. The CDR3 DNA sequence: TGTGCCAGTAGTATAGACCCCGACGGGCTCACTGAAGCTTTCTTT.